This TCR beta chain was recovered during a study of T cells in Graves' hyperthyroidism and ophthalmopathy (dated by TCRdb to between 2017 and 2020). With respect to the entire study: Peripheral blood samples were taken at the time of initial diagnosis, prior to any treatment. The paper reports TCR Vbeta CDR3 sequencing of approximately 130 peripheral blood samples: under 45 ophthalmopathy, 70 to 85 hyperthyroidism and some 17 progressor patients. Whether ophthalmopathy could be predicted prospectively was tested in an independent validation cohort made up of under 20 hyperthyroidism patients plus 17 patients who later progressed to ophthalmopathy. The 85 to 100 discovery patients were divided at random into training and test sets in a 7:3 ratio. In more than five Graves' hyperthyroidism patients, the study also compared T-cell repertoires from thyroid tissue with T-cell repertoires from blood. To identify TCR V-J signatures that set the groups apart, the researchers used a discovery cohort of 90 to 100 patients, made up of roughly 45 with Graves' ophthalmopathy and some 60 with stable Graves' hyperthyroidism. Once sampling was done, hyperthyroidism patients were given methimazole at a starting dose of 30 mg daily, whereas ophthalmopathy patients were given high-dose intravenous methylprednisolone. On the study overall, not on this receptor specifically: Sample size was not statistically predetermined, and blinding of investigators to group allocation was not performed. Ophthalmopathy was separated from stable hyperthyroidism by a 13 V-J signature model, with around 88% sensitivity and about 81% specificity obtained in cross-validation and 80%/75% obtained in testing. Most expanded thyroid clonotypes (frequency above 0.001) were also detected in blood, a finding suggesting that blood repertoires may reflect thyroid immune responses. In validation, the model predicted progression to ophthalmopathy a median of about 5.9 months before onset, with roughly 71% sensitivity and 72.22% specificity.

A word on this clonotype: The target of this receptor is not known. Per-base qualities were not stored, and no clone one base away is much larger.

The CDR3 measures 13 amino acids from cysteine to phenylalanine. The sequence is cut down to CDR3 DNA, 39 bases in frame from base 1. A distance of 15 bases separates the germline ends of V and J, which lose 5 bases and 5 bases respectively. CDR1 and CDR2 are read off the germline V gene (reference sequence) as DFQATT and SNEGSKA. The TCR beta CDR3 regions were amplified from the RNA transcripts. The first round of RT-PCR for the TCR CDR3 was performed with the HTBI primer set and the Qiagen OneStep RT-PCR kit. The libraries were constructed in a second round of multiplex PCR and then size-selected and purified. Libraries were sequenced paired-end with 100 bp reads on an Illumina HiSeq2000. As for the authors' bioinformatics: SOAPnuke was used to process the raw data, throwing out any read that contained adapters or uncalled bases, had a mean Phred below 15, or lacked an exact constant-primer or identifier match. High-quality paired reads were merged using COPE v1.2.5, and each unique nucleotide sequence was defined as a clonotype. MiTCR v1.1 was used to align the clonotypes against IMGT TRBV, TRBD and TRBJ reference segments. Analysis was restricted to V-J combinations with a frequency above 0.0001, which covered 98% to 99.2% of repertoires. The TCS score was defined as F50 (clonal expansion) divided by E x V (chaos), with BLOSUM62-based TCRdist calculated between CDR3 peptides within each V-J. Welch's t-statistics and random forest reduced fewer than 600 V-J features to 10 to 15, which were used in a naive Bayes classifier (R e1071). TCRdb trimmed public reads at Q25 via fastp, called clones via MiXCR and kept in-frame beta chains. Rows are combined by CDR3 protein, so each entry shows the most common genes and DNA. The V and J calls were not made by the authors but by TCRdb's processing. In this sample the table shows hundreds of thousands of distinct CDR3 sequences, approximately 15% of which occur a single time. Clones ranked in the top ten supply under 20% of the sample.

Graves' hyperthyroidism was defined as stable when no progression to ophthalmopathy occurred over 18 months of follow-up. Hyperthyroidism patients were newly diagnosed, had a disease duration of under 2 months, and were aged 18 to 65 years. Exclusion was applied to patients with uncontrolled infections, other autoimmune diseases, pregnancy or lactation. Diagnoses were established on the basis of clinical symptoms, serum thyroxine and TRAb, thyroid ultrasound, and orbital computed tomography. Ficoll-Paque density gradient centrifugation was used to isolate PBMCs from around 10 ml of fresh peripheral blood. Trizol reagent was used to extract total RNA, and RNA quality was then checked on an Agilent 2100 Bioanalyzer.

This sequence originates from a woman aged 18-29 years with Graves' hyperthyroidism. The rearranged chain carries TRBV20-1 and TRBJ1-1; the D gene cannot be named for sure. The specimen was blood. The CDR3 region reads CSADETSLTEAFF. The nucleotide sequence reads TGCAGTGCTGACGAGACATCTCTTACTGAAGCTTTCTTT.